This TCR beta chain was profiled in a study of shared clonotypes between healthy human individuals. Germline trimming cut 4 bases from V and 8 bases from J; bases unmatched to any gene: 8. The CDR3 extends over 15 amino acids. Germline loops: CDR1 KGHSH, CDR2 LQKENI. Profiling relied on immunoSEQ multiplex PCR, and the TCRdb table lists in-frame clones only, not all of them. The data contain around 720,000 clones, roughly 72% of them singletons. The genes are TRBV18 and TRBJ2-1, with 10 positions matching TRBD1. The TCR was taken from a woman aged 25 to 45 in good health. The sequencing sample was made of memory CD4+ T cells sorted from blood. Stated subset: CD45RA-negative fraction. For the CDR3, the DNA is TGTGCCAGCTCACGGACGGGACAGGGGAGTGATGAGCAGTTCTTC. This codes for CASSRTGQGSDEQFF.